Following are 6 T cell receptor beta chains from one sample sequenced in a study of cytomegalovirus exposure and HLA in healthy donors. It was with 60 Vbeta and 13 Jbeta primers that the PCR ran. Sequencing was performed with immunoSEQ multiplex PCR; in TCRdb, only in-frame clones are kept and a portion is missing. The sample has approximately 150,000 clones, around three quarters seen once. Sequencing was done on a sample of PBMCs. Receptor source: a man aged 40-49 years in good health and CMV-seronegative.

This clone has just a few counts. The gene calls are TRBV7-6 and TRBJ2-5; D is unclear. V shed 4 bases and J shed 3 bases, with 12 bases lying between them. Germline values: CDR1 SGHVS, CDR2 FNYEAQ. The CDR3 totals 14 residues. CDR3 sequence (DNA): TGTGCCAGCAGCTCCCCCCCGGGTGAAGAGACCCAGTACTTC. Protein sequence: CASSSPPGEETQYF.

The chain uses TRBV5-4 and TRBJ2-5; 7 nucleotides match TRBD1. The CDR3 sequence is 17 residues long. Trimming at V came to 7 bases and at J to 3 bases, leaving 18 bases not matched to a gene. Germline lookup yields CDR1 SGHNT and CDR2 YYREEE (reference sequence). The CDR3 is CASSRQILTGPEETQYF. CDR3 DNA: TGTGCCAGCTCCCGACAAATTTTGACAGGGCCCGAAGAGACCCAGTACTTC.

V usage is TRBV6-4 and J usage is TRBJ2-5; no definite D call. The J call may be faulty, since TRBJ2-7 better matches the DNA end. CDR1 is MRHNA and CDR2 is SNTAGT in the germline V gene. The CDR3 covers 14 residues. The chain's CDR3 is CASSDSLRFYEQYF. The CDR3 region has the DNA TGTGCCAGCAGTGACTCTTTGCGTTTCTACGAGCAGTACTTC.

The rearrangement links TRBV27 to TRBJ1-5; 9 bases fit TRBD1. The CDR3 has 16 residues. Losses at the gene ends were 3 bases for V and 4 bases for J; bases not matched to a gene: 7. Per the germline V gene, CDR1 is MNHEY and CDR2 is SMNVEV (reference sequence). The CDR3, as DNA: TGTGCCAGCAGTTTTATCACACAGGGGGCAAATCAGCCCCAGCATTTT. This encodes CASSFITQGANQPQHF.

This clone was recorded once. This sequence joins TRBV12-1 and TRBJ1-5; TRBD1 is the table's D call and was not checked against the DNA. TRBV12-1 is recorded as a pseudogene. The CDR3 is 15 amino acids. The CDR3 nucleotides read TGTGCCAGCAGCTTTACTCAGGATAGCAATCAGCCCCAGCATTTT. It is translated as CASSFTQDSNQPQHF.

The V call is TRBV29-1, the J call TRBJ2-1; 10 nucleotides line up with TRBD2. V lost 7 bases to trimming and J lost 5 bases; unmatched junction nucleotides: 8. This CDR3 is built from 14 residues. Germline CDR1 is SQVTM and CDR2 is ANQGSEA. CDR3 DNA sequence: TGCAGCGCAGCATCTAGCGGGAGCCACAATGAGCAGTTCTTC. This translates into CSAASSGSHNEQFF.